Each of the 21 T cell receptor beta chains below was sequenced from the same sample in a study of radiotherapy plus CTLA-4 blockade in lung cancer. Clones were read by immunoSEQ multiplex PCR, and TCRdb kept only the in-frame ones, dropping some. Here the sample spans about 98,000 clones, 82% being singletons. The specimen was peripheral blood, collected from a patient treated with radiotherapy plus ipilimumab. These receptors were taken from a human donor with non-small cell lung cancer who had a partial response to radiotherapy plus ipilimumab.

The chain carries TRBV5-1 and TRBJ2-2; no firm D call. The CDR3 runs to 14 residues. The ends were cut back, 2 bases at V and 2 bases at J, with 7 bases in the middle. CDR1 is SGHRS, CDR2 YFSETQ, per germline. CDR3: CASSFTTNTGELFF. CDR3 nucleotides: TGCGCCAGCAGCTTTACTACAAACACCGGGGAGCTGTTTTTT. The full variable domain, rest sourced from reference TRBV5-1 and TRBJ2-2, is KAGVTQTPRYLIKTRGQQVTLSCSPISGHRSVSWYQQTPGQGLQFLFEYFSETQRNKGNFPGRFSGRQFSNSRSEMNVSTLELGDSALYLCASSFTTNTGELFFGEGSRLTVL.

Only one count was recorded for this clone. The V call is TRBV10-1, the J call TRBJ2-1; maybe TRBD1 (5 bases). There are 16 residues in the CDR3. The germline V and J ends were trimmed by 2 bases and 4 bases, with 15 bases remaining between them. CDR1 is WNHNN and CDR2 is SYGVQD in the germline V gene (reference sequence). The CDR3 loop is CASSESAAGLYNEQFF. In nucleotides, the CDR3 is TGCGCCAGCAGTGAGAGCGCGGCAGGGTTATACAATGAGCAGTTCTTC.

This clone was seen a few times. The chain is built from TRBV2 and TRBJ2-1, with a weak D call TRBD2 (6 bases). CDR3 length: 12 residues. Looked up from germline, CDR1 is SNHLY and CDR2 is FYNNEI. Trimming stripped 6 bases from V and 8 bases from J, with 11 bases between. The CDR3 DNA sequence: TGTGCCAGCAGGGAACGGGGGTATGAGCAGTTCTTC. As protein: CASRERGYEQFF.

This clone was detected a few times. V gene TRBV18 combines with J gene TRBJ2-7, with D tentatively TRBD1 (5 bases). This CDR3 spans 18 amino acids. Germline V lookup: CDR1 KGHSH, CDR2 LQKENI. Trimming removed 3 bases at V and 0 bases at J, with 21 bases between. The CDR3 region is CASSPIRVGSLISYEQYF. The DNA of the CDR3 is TGTGCCAGCTCACCTATCAGGGTGGGTAGCCTTATCTCCTACGAGCAGTACTTC.

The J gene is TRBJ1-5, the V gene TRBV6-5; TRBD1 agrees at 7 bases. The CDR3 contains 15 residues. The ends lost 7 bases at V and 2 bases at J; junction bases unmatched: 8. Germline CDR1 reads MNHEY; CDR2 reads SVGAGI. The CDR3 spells CASTAYRGGNQPQHF. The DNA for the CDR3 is TGTGCCAGCACCGCCTACAGGGGTGGCAATCAGCCCCAGCATTTT.

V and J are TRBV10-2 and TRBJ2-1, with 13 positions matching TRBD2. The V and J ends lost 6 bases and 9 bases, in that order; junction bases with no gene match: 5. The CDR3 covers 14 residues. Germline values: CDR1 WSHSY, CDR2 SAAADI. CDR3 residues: CASRTSGRAGEQFF. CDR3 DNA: TGCGCCAGCAGAACTAGCGGGAGGGCAGGTGAGCAGTTCTTC.

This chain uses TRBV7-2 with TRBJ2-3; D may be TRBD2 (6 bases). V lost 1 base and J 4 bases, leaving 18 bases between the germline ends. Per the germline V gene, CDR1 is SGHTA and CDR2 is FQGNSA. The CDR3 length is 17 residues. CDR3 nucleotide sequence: TGTGCCAGCAGCTTAGATGGTCGGGAGTACCTTCCAGATACGCAGTATTTT. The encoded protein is CASSLDGREYLPDTQYF.

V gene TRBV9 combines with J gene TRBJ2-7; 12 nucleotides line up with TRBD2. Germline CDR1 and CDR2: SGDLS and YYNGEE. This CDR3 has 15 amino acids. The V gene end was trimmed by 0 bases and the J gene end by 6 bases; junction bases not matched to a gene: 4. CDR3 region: CASSVGTSGRREQYF. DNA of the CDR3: TGTGCCAGCAGCGTAGGAACTAGCGGGAGGCGCGAGCAGTACTTC.

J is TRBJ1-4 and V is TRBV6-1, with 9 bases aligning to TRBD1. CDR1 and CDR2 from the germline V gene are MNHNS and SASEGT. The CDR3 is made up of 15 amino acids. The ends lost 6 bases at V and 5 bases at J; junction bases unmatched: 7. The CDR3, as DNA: TGTGCCAGCAGCCTCCCCGGGACAGGGAATGAAAAACTGTTTTTT. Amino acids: CASSLPGTGNEKLFF.

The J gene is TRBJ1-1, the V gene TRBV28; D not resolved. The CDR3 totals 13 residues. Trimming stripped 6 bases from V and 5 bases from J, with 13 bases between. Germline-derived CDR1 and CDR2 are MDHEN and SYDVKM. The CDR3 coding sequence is TGTGCCAGCAGCCCATCGGGAGGGACTGAAGCTTTCTTT. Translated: CASSPSGGTEAFF.

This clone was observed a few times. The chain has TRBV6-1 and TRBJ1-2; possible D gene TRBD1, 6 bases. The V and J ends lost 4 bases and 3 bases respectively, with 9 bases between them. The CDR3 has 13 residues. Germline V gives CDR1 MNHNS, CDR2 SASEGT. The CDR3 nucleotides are TGTGCCAGCAGTGCAGCAGGGGACTATGGCTACACCTTC. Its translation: CASSAAGDYGYTF.

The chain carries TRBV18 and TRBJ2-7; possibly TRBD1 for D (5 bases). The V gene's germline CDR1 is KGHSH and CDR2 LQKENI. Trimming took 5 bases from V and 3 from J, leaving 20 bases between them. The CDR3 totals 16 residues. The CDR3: CASSSQGAGPNYEQYF. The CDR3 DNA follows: TGTGCCAGCTCATCCCAGGGCGCTGGGCCTAACTACGAGCAGTACTTC.

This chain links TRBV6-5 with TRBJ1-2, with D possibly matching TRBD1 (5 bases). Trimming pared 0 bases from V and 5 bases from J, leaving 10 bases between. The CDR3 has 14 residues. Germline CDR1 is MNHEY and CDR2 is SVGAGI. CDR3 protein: CASSYSGGSYGYTF. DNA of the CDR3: TGTGCCAGCAGTTACTCGGGGGGGAGTTATGGCTACACCTTC.

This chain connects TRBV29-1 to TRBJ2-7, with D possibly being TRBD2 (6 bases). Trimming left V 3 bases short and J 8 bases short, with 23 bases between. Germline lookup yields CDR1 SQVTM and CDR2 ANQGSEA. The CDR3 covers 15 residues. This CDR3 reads CSVEGGGGDILKQYF. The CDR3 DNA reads TGCAGCGTTGAGGGGGGTGGCGGAGACATCTTAAAGCAGTACTTC.

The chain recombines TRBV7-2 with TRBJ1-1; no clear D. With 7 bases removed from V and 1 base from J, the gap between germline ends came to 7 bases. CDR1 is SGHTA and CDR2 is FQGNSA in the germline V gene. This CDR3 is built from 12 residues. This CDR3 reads CASTPQNTEAFF. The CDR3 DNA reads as TGTGCCAGCACCCCCCAGAACACTGAAGCTTTCTTT.

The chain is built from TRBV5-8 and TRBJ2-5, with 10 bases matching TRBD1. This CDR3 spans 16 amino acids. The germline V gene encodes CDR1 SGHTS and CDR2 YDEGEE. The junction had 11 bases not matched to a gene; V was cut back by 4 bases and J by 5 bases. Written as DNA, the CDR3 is TGTGCCAGCAGCCACGGAAGGGACAGGGGAGGGGAGACCCAGTACTTC. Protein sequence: CASSHGRDRGGETQYF.

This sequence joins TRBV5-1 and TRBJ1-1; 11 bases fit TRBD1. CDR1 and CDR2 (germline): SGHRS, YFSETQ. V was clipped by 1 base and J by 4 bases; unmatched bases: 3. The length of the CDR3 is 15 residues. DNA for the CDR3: TGCGCCAGCAGCTTGCACGGGACAGGGGGCACTGAAGCTTTCTTT. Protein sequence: CASSLHGTGGTEAFF.

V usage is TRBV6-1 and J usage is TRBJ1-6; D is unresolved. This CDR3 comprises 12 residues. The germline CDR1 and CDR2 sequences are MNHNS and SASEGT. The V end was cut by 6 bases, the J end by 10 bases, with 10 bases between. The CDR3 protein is CASRLGSSPLHF. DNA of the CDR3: TGTGCCAGCAGGCTGGGGAGCTCACCCCTCCACTTT.

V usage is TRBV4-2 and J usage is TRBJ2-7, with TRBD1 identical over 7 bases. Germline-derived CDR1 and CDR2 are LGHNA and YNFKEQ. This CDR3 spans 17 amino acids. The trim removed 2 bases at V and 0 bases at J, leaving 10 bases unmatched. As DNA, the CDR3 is TGTGCCAGCAGCCAACAAGGTAGGACAGGTGCCTCCTACGAGCAGTACTTC. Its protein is CASSQQGRTGASYEQYF.

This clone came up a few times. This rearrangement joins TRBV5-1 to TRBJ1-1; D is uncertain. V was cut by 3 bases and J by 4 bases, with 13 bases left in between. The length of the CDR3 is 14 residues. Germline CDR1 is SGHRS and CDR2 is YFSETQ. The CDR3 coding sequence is TGCGCCAGCAGCTGGGGAGCCATGGTCACTGAAGCTTTCTTT. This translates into CASSWGAMVTEAFF.

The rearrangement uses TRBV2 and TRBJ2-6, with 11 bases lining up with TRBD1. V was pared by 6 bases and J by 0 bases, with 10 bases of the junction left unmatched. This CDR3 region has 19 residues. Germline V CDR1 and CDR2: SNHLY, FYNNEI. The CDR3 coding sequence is TGTGCCAGCAGCCGGACAGGGGGCAACGCATACTCTGGGGCCAACGTCCTGACTTTC. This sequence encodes CASSRTGGNAYSGANVLTF.